This T cell receptor beta chain was sequenced in a study of blood T cell repertoires in COVID-19. As for the study in general: The samples span acute and convalescent COVID-19 from the United States, Italy and Spain.

Profiled with immunoSEQ multiplex PCR; TCRdb holds only in-frame clones, not every one. Of about 250,000 clones in the sample, approximately 84% are singletons; the top ten hold about 7.4%. Trimming took 2 bases from V and 7 from J, leaving 21 bases between them. Per the germline V gene, CDR1 is MNHEY and CDR2 is SMNVEV (reference sequence). The CDR3 is 17 amino acids. The clonotype was recovered from a woman aged 80 or over with acute or convalescent COVID-19. The sequenced sample consisted of peripheral blood. The J gene is TRBJ1-5, the V gene TRBV27; possible D gene TRBD1, 6 bases. The CDR3 nucleotides read TGTGCCAGCAGTTTAAAGGCCTCAACAGGGAGTGAGCAGCCCCAGCATTTT. It translates to CASSLKASTGSEQPQHF.